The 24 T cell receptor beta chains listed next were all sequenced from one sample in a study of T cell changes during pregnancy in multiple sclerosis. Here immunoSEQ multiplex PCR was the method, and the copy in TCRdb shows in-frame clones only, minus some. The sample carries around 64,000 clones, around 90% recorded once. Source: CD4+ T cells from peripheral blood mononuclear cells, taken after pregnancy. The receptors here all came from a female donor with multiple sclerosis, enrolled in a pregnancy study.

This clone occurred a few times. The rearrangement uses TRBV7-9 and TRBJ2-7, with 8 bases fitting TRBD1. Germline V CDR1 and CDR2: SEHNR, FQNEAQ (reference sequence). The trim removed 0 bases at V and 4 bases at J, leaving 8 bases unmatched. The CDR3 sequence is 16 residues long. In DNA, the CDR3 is TGTGCCAGCAGCTTAGCAGGCACAGGGGGACGGTACGAGCAGTACTTC. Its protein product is CASSLAGTGGRYEQYF.

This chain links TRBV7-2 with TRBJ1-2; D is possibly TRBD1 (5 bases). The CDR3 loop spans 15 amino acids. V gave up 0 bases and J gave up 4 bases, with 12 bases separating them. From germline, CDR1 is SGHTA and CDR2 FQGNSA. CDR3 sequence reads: CASSLAPRVGYGYTF. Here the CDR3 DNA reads TGTGCCAGCAGCTTAGCGCCCAGGGTGGGCTATGGCTACACCTTC.

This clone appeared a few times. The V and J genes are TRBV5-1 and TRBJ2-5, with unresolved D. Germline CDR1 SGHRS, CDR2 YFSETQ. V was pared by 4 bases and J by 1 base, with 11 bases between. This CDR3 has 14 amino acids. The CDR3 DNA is TGCGCCAGCAGCCGAGGCGGTGGCCAAGAGACCCAGTACTTC. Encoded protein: CASSRGGGQETQYF.

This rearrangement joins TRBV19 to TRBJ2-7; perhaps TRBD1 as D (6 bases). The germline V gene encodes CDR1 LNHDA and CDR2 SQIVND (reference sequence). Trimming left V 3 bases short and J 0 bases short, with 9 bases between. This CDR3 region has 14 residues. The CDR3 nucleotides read TGTGCCAGTAGTATCCAACAGGGCTCCTACGAGCAGTACTTC. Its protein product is CASSIQQGSYEQYF. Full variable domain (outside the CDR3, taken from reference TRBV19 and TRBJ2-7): DGGITQSPKYLFRKEGQNVTLSCEQNLNHDAMYWYRQDPGQGLRLIYYSQIVNDFQKGDIAEGYSVSREKKESFPLTVTSAQKNPTAFYLCASSIQQGSYEQYFGPGTRLTVT.

The CDR3 reads CASSLDTTLLNQPQHF. The CDR3, as DNA: TGTGCCAGCAGCTTGGACACTACACTACTCAATCAGCCCCAGCATTTT. This chain uses TRBV2 with TRBJ1-5, with D maybe TRBD1 (5 bases). Germline loops: CDR1 SNHLY, CDR2 FYNNEI. V was trimmed by 6 bases and J by 3 bases, leaving 18 bases between them. The CDR3 is 16 residues long.

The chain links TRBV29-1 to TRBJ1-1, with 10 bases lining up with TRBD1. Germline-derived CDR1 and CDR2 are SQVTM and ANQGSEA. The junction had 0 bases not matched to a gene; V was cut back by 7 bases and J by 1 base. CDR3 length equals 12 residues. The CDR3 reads CSGQGANTEAFF. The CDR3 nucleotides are TGCAGCGGACAGGGGGCGAACACTGAAGCTTTCTTT. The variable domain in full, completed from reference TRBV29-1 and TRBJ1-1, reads SAVISQKPSRDICQRGTSLTIQCQVDSQVTMMFWYRQQPGQSLTLIATANQGSEATYESGFVIDKFPISRPNLTFSTLTVSNMSPEDSSIYLCSGQGANTEAFFGQGTRLTVV.

The CDR3 DNA follows: TGTGCCAGCAGCTTGAGCGGAGGTGGTGGCACAGATACGCAGTATTTT. Its protein is CASSLSGGGGTDTQYF. The chain carries TRBV7-2 and TRBJ2-3; the D gene is possibly TRBD2 (5 bases). Germline lookup yields CDR1 SGHTA and CDR2 FQGNSA. The CDR3 is 16 amino acids. The germline V and J ends were trimmed by 3 bases and 1 base, with 14 bases remaining between them.

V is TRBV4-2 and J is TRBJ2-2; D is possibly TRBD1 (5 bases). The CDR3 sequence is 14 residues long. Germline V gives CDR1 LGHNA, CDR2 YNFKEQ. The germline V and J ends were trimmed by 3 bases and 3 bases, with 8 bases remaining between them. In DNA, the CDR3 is TGTGCCAGCAGCCAGACAGTTTACACCGGGGAGCTGTTTTTT. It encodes CASSQTVYTGELFF.

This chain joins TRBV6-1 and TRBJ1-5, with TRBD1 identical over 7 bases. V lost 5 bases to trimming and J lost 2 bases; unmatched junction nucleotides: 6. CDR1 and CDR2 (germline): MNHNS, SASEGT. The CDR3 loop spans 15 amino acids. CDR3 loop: CASSTGVSGNQPQHF. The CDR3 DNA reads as TGTGCCAGCAGTACAGGGGTATCGGGCAATCAGCCCCAGCATTTT.

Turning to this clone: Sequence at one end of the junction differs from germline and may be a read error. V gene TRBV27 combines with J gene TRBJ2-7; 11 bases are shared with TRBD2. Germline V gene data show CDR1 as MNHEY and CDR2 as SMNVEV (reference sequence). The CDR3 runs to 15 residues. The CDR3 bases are TGTGCCAGCAGTTTATGGGGGGGGGCTAGCGGGAGGCTTGAATGG. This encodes CASSLWGGASGRLEW.

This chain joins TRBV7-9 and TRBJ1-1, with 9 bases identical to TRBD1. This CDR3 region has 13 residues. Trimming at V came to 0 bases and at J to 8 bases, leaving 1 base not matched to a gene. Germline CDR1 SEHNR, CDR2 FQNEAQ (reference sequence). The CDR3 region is CASSLAGTGEAFF. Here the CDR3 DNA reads TGTGCCAGCAGCTTAGCGGGGACAGGGGAAGCTTTCTTT. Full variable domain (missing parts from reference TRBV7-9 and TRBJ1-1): DTGVSQNPRHKITKRGQNVTFRCDPISEHNRLYWYRQTLGQGPEFLTYFQNEAQLEKSRLLSDRFSAERPKGSFSTLEIQRTEQGDSAMYLCASSLAGTGEAFFGQGTRLTVV.

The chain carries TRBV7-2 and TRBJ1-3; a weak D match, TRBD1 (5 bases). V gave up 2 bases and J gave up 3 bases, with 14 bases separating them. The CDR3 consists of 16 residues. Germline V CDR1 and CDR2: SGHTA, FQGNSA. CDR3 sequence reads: CASSLQTEHLGNTIYF. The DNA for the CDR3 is TGTGCCAGCAGCTTACAGACAGAACACCTTGGAAACACCATATATTTT.

In DNA, the CDR3 is TGTGCCAGCAGTATACGCCGTGGCAGGGGGCTGGGGGAGCTGTTTTTT. Translating it yields CASSIRRGRGLGELFF. The chain recombines TRBV28 with TRBJ2-2; 8 bases map to TRBD1. V lost 5 bases and J lost 8; bases outside the gene matches: 13. Per germline, CDR1 MDHEN and CDR2 SYDVKM. CDR3 length: 16 amino acids.

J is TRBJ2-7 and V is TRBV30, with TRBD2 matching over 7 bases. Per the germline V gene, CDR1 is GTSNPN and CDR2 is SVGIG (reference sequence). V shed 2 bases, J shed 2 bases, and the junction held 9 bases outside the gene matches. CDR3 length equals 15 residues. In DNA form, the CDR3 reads TGTGCCTGGAGTAGGGGAGGGCGAGGGGCCTACGAGCAGTACTTC. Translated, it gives CAWSRGGRGAYEQYF.

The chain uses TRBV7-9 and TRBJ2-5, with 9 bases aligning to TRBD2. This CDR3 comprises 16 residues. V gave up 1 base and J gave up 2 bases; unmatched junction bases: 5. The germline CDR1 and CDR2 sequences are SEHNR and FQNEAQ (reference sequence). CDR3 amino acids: CASSLGASGDQETQYF. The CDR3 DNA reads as TGTGCCAGCAGCTTAGGTGCTAGCGGGGATCAAGAGACCCAGTACTTC.

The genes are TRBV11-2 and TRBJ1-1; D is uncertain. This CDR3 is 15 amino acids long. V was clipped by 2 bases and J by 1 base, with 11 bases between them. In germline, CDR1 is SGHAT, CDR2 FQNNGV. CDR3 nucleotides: TGTGCCAGCAGCTTATTCGAGGAATCGAACACTGAAGCTTTCTTT. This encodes CASSLFEESNTEAFF.

The CDR3 sequence: CASSLHREYEQYF. The CDR3 bases are TGCGCCAGCAGCTTGCACAGAGAGTACGAGCAGTACTTC. The chain joins TRBV5-1 to TRBJ2-7; D unresolved. The germline gives CDR1 SGHRS, CDR2 YFSETQ. The V and J ends lost 1 base and 4 bases respectively, with 9 bases between them. The CDR3 has 13 residues. Supplemented by reference TRBV5-1 and TRBJ2-7, the full variable domain reads KAGVTQTPRYLIKTRGQQVTLSCSPISGHRSVSWYQQTPGQGLQFLFEYFSETQRNKGNFPGRFSGRQFSNSRSEMNVSTLELGDSALYLCASSLHREYEQYFGPGTRLTVT.

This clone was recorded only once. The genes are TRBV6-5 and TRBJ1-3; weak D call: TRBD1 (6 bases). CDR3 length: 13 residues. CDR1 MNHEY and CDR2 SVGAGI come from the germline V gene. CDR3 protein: CATQRGGGNTIYF. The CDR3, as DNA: TGTGCGACTCAGAGGGGGGGAGGAAACACCATATATTTT.

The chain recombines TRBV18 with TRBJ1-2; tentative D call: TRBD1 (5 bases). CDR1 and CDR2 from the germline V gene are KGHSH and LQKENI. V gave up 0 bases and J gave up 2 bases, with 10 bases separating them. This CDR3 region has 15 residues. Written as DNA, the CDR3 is TGTGCCAGCTCACCACCGCAGGGAAACAACTATGGCTACACCTTC. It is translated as CASSPPQGNNYGYTF. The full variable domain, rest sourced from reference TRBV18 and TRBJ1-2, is NAGVMQNPRHLVRRRGQEARLRCSPMKGHSHVYWYRQLPEEGLKFMVYLQKENIIDESGMPKERFSAEFPKEGPSILRIQQVVRGDSAAYFCASSPPQGNNYGYTFGSGTRLTVV.

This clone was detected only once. Written as DNA, the CDR3 is TGTGCCATCAGTGAAGGGACAGCCTATGGCTACACCTTC. Protein product: CAISEGTAYGYTF. The chain links TRBV10-3 to TRBJ1-2; 7 bases align to TRBD1. Trimming took 3 bases from V and 4 from J; bases not matched to a gene: 2. Germline lookup yields CDR1 ENHRY and CDR2 SYGVKD. The CDR3 is 13 residues long.

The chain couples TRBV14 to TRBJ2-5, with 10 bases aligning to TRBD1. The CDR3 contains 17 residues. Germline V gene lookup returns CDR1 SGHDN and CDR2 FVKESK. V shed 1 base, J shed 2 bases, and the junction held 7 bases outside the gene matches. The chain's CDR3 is CASSQGWDRGRQETQYF. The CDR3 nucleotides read TGTGCCAGCAGCCAAGGCTGGGACAGGGGAAGGCAAGAGACCCAGTACTTC. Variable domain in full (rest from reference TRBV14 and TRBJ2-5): EAGVTQFPSHSVIEKGQTVTLRCDPISGHDNLYWYRRVMGKEIKFLLHFVKESKQDESGMPNNRFLAERTGGTYSTLKVQPAELEDSGVYFCASSQGWDRGRQETQYFGPGTRLLVL.

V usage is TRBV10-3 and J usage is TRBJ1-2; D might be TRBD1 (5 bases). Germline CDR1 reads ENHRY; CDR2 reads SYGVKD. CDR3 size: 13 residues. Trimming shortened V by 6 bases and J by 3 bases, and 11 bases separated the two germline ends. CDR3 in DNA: TGTGCCATCAGCAGCAGGGCTGACTATGGCTACACCTTC. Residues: CAISSRADYGYTF.

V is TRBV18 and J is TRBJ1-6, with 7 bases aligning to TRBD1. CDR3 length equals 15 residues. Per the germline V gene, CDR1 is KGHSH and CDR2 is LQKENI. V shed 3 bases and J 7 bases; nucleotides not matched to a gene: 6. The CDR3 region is CASSPSTGINSPLHF. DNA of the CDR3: TGTGCCAGCTCACCTTCGACAGGGATAAATTCACCCCTCCACTTT.

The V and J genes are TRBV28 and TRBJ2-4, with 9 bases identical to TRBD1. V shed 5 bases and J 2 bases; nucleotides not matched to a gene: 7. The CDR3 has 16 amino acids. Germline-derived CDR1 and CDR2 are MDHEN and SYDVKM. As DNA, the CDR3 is TGTGCCAGCAGTCTCGCGGGACAGGGAACCAAAAACATTCAGTACTTC. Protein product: CASSLAGQGTKNIQYF.